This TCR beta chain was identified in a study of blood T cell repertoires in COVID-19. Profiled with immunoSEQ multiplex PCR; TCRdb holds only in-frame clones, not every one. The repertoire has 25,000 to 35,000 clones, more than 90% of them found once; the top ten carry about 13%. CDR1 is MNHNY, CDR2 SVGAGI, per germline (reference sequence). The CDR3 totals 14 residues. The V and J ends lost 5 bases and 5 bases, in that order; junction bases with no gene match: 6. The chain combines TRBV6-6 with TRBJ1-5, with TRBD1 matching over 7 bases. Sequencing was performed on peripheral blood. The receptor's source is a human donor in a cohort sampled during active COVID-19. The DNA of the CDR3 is TGTGCCAGCAGTAAGGGGGCGCAAGATCAGCCCCAGCATTTT. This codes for CASSKGAQDQPQHF.